The T cell receptor (beta chain) under discussion was sequenced for a study of T cells in tuberculosis. Study overall: In South Africa, adults with active tuberculosis were compared with IGRA-negative and latently infected IGRA-positive adolescents.

Each clinical donor contributed on average around 97,000 T cells from unsorted cryopreserved PBMC. Whole-study results and caveats: Samples were chosen by availability of cryopreserved specimens.

Trimming removed 5 bases at V and 3 bases at J, with 15 bases between. Germline CDR1 is SGDLS and CDR2 is YYNGEE. This CDR3 region has 14 residues. Worth noting for this clone: Its antigen is still unknown.

Sequencing used immunoSEQ multiplex PCR; TCRdb keeps in-frame clones, though not all of them. The sample holds about 43,000 clones, about 94% seen once. The TCR originated in a donor between 10 and 29 years old with latent tuberculosis or without tuberculosis infection. Some clones in this sample may be carry-over from other donors' samples. Sequencing was performed on PBMCs. This chain connects TRBV9 to TRBJ2-7; D is possibly TRBD1 (5 bases). CDR3 sequence (DNA): TGTGCCAGCAGTCCCATGGGGCTTGGCTACGAGCAGTACTTC. Its protein product is CASSPMGLGYEQYF.